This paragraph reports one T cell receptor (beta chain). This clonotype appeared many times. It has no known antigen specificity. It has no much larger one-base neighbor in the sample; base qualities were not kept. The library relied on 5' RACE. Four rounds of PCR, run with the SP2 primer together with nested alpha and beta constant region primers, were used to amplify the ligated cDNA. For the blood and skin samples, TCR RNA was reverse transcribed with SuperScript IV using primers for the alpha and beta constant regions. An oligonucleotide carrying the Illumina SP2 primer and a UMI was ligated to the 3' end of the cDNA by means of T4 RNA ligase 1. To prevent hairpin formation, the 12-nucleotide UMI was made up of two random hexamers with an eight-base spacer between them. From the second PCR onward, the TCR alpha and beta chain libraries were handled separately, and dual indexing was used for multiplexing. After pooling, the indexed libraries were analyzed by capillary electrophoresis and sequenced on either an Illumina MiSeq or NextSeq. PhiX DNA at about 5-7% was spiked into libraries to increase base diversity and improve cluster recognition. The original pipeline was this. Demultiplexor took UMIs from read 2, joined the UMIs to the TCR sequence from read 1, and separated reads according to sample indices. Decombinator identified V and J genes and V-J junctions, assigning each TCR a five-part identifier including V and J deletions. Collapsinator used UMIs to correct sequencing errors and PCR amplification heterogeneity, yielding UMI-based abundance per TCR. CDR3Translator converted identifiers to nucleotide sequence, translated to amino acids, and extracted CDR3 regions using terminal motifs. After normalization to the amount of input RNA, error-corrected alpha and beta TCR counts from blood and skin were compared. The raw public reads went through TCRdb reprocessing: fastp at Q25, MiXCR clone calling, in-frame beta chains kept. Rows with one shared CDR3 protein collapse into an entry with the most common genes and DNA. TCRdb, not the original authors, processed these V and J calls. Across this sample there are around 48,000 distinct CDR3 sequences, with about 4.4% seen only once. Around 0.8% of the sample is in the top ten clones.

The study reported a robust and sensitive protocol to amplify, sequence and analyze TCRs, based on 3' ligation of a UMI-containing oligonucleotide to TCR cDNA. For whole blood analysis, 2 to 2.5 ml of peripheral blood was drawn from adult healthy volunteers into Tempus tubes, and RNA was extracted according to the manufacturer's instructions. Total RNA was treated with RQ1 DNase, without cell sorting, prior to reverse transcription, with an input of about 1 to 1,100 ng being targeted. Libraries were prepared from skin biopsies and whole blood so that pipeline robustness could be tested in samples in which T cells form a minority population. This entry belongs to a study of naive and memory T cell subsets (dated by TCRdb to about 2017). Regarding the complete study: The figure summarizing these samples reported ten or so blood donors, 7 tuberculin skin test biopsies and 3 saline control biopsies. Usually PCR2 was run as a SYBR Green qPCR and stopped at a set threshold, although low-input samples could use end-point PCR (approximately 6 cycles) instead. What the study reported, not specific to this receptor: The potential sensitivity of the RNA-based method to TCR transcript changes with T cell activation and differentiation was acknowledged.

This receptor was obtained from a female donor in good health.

CDR3 protein: CASSLGIEQFF. DNA sequence: TGTGCCAGCAGCCTGGGGATTGAGCAGTTCTTC. The sequence links TRBV7-2 to TRBJ2-1, with the D gene uncertain. Spanning cysteine to phenylalanine, the CDR3 consists of 11 amino acids. Only the CDR3 region is kept as DNA, spanning 33 bases read in frame from base 1. Trimming removed 5 bases from V and 9 bases from J, leaving 8 bases between the germline ends. The germline V gene supplies CDR1 SGHTA and CDR2 FQGNSA.